Following are 14 T cell receptor beta chains from one sample sequenced in a study of beta chain features in type 1 diabetes. The study reverse transcribed the entire isolated RNA, so it sequenced expressed TCRB transcripts. Assay: immunoSEQ multiplex PCR; the TCRdb copy retains only in-frame clones and omits some. The sample holds about 210,000 clones, 11% seen once. Material for sequencing was central memory CD4+ T cells from blood. The origin of the receptors is a man aged 18 to 29 in good health.

In its sample, this clone was seen many times. The chain carries TRBV7-2 and TRBJ2-5, with D possibly matching TRBD2 (5 bases). Germline V gives CDR1 SGHTA, CDR2 FQGNSA. CDR3 length: 15 amino acids. The V end was cut by 0 bases, the J end by 0 bases, with 8 bases between. CDR3 DNA sequence: TGTGCCAGCAGCTTAGCGTCGGGGTACCAAGAGACCCAGTACTTC. Translated: CASSLASGYQETQYF.

J is TRBJ2-5 and V is TRBV30, with D perhaps TRBD2 (6 bases). Looked up from germline, CDR1 is GTSNPN and CDR2 is SVGIG (reference sequence). V lost 3 bases, J lost 2 bases, and 10 bases lay in between. CDR3 length: 13 residues. In DNA, the CDR3 is TGTGCCTGGAGCGGTAGCGGACAAGAGACCCAGTACTTC. As protein: CAWSGSGQETQYF. Variable domain in full (rest from reference TRBV30 and TRBJ2-5): SQTIHQWPATLVQPVGSPLSLECTVEGTSNPNLYWYRQAAGRGLQLLFYSVGIGQISSEVPQNLSASRPQDRQFILSSKKLLLSDSGFYLCAWSGSGQETQYFGPGTRLLVL.

This clone was observed a few times. The V call is TRBV27, the J call TRBJ2-3; D ambiguous. Germline assignment: CDR1 MNHEY and CDR2 SMNVEV (reference sequence). This CDR3 spans 16 amino acids. V was clipped by 5 bases and J by 2 bases, with 17 bases between them. CDR3: CASSPRLNSFTDTQYF. In DNA, the CDR3 is TGTGCCAGCAGTCCTCGGTTGAACTCCTTCACAGATACGCAGTATTTT.

Comment on this clone: A much more abundant neighbour one base away suggests this may be a read error. V is TRBV10-3 and J is TRBJ2-4, with D possibly matching TRBD2 (6 bases). The CDR3 length is 16 residues. Trimming took 4 bases from V and 7 from J, leaving 20 bases between them. The germline V gene encodes CDR1 ENHRY and CDR2 SYGVKD. Here the CDR3 DNA reads TGTGCCATCAGTGCCGGGGTGGAGGGGCAGCGGAACATTCAGTACTTC. It encodes CAISAGVEGQRNIQYF.

Only a few counts were recorded for this clone. The gene calls are TRBV25-1 and TRBJ1-2; D unresolved. The V and J ends lost 7 bases and 2 bases respectively, with 11 bases between them. This CDR3 has 13 residues. Looked up from germline, CDR1 is MGHDK and CDR2 is SYGVNS. This CDR3 reads CASTSGGNYGYTF. The CDR3 nucleotides read TGTGCCAGCACCTCAGGAGGGAACTATGGCTACACCTTC.

This clone was detected only a few times. The genes are TRBV7-2 and TRBJ1-2; a possible D gene is TRBD1 (5 bases). The V end was cut by 2 bases, the J end by 0 bases, with 10 bases between. The CDR3 consists of 15 residues. Germline values: CDR1 SGHTA, CDR2 FQGNSA. CDR3 nucleotide sequence: TGTGCCAGCAGCTTATACGGGGCAGCTAACTATGGCTACACCTTC. Its translation is CASSLYGAANYGYTF.

This clone has only a few counts. V and J are TRBV10-3 and TRBJ1-2, with 7 bases that match TRBD1. The CDR3 totals 16 residues. V shed 4 bases and J 8 bases; nucleotides not matched to a gene: 16. Germline V lookup: CDR1 ENHRY, CDR2 SYGVKD. The CDR3 here is CAISGNWTGPNRGYTF. CDR3 bases: TGTGCCATCAGTGGAAATTGGACAGGCCCCAACCGGGGCTACACCTTC.

In this sample, this clone turned up a few times. The V gene is TRBV28, the J gene TRBJ2-2; 7 bases are shared with TRBD1. CDR3 length: 14 amino acids. CDR1 is MDHEN and CDR2 is SYDVKM in the germline V gene. As DNA, the CDR3 is TGTGCGTGTGAGGGACAGAGGAACACCGGGGAGCTGTTTTTT. It encodes CACEGQRNTGELFF.

This clone was observed a handful of times. The chain links TRBV29-1 to TRBJ1-1; D gene uncertain. CDR1 and CDR2 from the germline V gene are SQVTM and ANQGSEA. This CDR3 has 13 amino acids. The V end lost 4 bases, the J end lost 2 bases, and 11 bases lay between the germline ends. CDR3 nucleotide sequence: TGCAGCGTTGGGTCGGTTCTTAACACTGAAGCTTTCTTT. Translated: CSVGSVLNTEAFF.

V usage is TRBV5-4 and J usage is TRBJ2-5; D unresolved. The CDR3 contains 14 residues. The V gene's germline CDR1 is SGHNT and CDR2 YYREEE (reference sequence). The V gene lost 0 bases and the J gene lost 3 bases, with 9 bases spanning the gap. The CDR3 nucleotides are TGTGCCAGCAGCTTGGGGTCTACAAAAGAGACCCAGTACTTC. Protein product: CASSLGSTKETQYF.

This clone has only a few counts. This chain joins TRBV2 and TRBJ2-5; D unclear. CDR3 length: 11 residues. Germline loops: CDR1 SNHLY, CDR2 FYNNEI. Trimming stripped 8 bases from V and 5 bases from J, with 9 bases between. The CDR3 sequence is CASGEYETQYF. In DNA form, the CDR3 reads TGTGCCAGCGGAGAATACGAGACCCAGTACTTC.

The genes are TRBV7-2 and TRBJ1-1, with D unclear. Germline assignment: CDR1 SGHTA and CDR2 FQGNSA. Trimming cost V 1 base and J 1 base, with 13 bases left between them. This CDR3 is 16 amino acids long. In nucleotides, the CDR3 is TGTGCCAGCAGCTTAGAATCAGGCTTAGCGAACACTGAAGCTTTCTTT. Translated, it gives CASSLESGLANTEAFF.

This clone was recorded at least ten times. V and J are TRBV5-6 and TRBJ2-5, with a weak D call TRBD2 (5 bases). Trimming cost V 3 bases and J 5 bases, with 8 bases left between them. Germline CDR1 reads SGHDT; CDR2 reads YYEEEE. This CDR3 contains 12 residues. CDR3 amino acids: CASSWTGETQYF. The DNA of the CDR3 is TGTGCCAGCAGCTGGACTGGGGAGACCCAGTACTTC.

The table lists this clone with a few counts. This sequence joins TRBV7-2 and TRBJ2-7, with 10 nucleotides matching TRBD1. J was trimmed by 2 bases and V by 3 bases; bases with no gene match: 1. The CDR3 has 14 amino acids. Germline V gene sequence: CDR1 SGHTA, CDR2 FQGNSA. CDR3 region: CASSFGTGAYEQYF. The CDR3 DNA reads TGTGCCAGCAGCTTTGGGACAGGGGCCTACGAGCAGTACTTC. Together with reference TRBV7-2 and TRBJ2-7, the CDR3 gives the full variable domain: GAGVSQSPSNKVTEKGKDVELRCDPISGHTALYWYRQSLGQGLEFLIYFQGNSAPDKSGLPSDRFSAERTGGSVSTLTIQRTQQEDSAVYLCASSFGTGAYEQYFGPGTRLTVT.